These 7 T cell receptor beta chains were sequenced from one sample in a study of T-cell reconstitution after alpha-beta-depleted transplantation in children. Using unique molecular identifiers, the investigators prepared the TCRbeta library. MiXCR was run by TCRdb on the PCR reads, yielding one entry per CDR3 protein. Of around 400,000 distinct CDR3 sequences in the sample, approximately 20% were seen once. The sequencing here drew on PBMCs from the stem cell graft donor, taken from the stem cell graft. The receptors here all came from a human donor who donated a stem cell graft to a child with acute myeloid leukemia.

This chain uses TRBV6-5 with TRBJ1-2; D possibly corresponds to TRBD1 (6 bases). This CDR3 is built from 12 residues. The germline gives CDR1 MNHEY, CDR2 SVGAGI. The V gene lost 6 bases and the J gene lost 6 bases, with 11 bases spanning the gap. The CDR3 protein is CASSRTAHGYTF. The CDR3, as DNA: TGTGCCAGCAGCCGGACAGCGCATGGCTACACCTTC.

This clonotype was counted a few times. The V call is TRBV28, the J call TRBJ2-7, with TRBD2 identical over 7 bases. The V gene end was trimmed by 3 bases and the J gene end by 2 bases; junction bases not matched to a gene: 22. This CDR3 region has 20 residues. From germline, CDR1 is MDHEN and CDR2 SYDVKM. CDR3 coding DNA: TGTGCCAGCAGTTTTTTTCCGGCGGCCCTTACCCGGGAGGCCACCTACGAGCAGTACTTC. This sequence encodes CASSFFPAALTREATYEQYF. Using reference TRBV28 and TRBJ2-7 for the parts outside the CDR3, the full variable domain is DVKVTQSSRYLVKRTGEKVFLECVQDMDHENMFWYRQDPGLGLRLIYFSYDVKMKEKGDIPEGYSVSREKKERFSLILESASTNQTSMYLCASSFFPAALTREATYEQYFGPGTRLTVT.

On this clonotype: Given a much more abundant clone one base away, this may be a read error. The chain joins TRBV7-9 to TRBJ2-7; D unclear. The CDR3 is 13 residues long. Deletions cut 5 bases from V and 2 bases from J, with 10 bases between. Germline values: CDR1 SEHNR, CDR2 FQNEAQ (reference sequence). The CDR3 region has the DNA TGTGCCAGCAGCCCGGACGTTACCTACGAGCAGTACTTC. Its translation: CASSPDVTYEQYF.

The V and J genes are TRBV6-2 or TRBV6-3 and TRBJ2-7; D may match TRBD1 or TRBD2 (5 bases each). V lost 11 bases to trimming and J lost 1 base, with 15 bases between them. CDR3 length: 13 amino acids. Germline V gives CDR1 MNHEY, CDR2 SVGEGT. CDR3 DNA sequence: TGTGCCGCTCGGGACGGACCTTCCTACGAGCAGTACTTC. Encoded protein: CAARDGPSYEQYF.

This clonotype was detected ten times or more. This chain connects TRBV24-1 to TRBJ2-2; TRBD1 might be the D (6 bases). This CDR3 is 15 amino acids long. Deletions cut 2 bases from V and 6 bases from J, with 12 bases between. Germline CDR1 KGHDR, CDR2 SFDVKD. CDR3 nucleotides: TGTGCCACCAGTGATTCGTACAGGGTCGCCGGGGAGCTGTTTTTT. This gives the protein CATSDSYRVAGELFF.

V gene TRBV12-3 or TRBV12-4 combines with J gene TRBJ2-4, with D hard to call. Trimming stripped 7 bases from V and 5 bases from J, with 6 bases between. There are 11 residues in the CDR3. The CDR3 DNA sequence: TGTGCCAGCACCTCCGAAAACATTCAGTACTTC. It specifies CASTSENIQYF.

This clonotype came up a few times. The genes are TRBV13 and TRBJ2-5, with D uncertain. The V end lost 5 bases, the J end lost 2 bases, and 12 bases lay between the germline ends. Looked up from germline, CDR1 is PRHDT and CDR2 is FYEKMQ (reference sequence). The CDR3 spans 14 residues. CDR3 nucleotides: TGTGCCAGCAGCCCGAGGCGGACGCAAGAGACCCAGTACTTC. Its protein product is CASSPRRTQETQYF.